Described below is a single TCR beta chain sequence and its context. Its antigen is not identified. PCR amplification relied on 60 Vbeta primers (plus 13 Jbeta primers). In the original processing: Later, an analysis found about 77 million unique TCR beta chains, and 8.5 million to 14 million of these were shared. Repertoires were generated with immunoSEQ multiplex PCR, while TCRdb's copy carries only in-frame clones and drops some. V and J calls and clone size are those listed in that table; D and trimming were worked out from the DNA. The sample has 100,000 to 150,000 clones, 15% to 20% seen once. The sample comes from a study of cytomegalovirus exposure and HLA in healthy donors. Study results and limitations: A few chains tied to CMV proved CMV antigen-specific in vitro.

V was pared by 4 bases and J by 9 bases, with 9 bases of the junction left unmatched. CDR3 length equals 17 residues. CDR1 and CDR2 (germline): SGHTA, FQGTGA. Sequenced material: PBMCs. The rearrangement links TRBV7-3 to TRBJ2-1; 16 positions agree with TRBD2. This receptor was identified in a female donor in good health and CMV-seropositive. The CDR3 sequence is CASSSVGLAGGGSEQFF. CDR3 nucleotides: TGTGCCAGCAGCTCAGTGGGACTAGCGGGAGGGGGGAGTGAGCAGTTCTTC.